This T cell receptor (beta chain) was recovered during a study of radiotherapy plus CTLA-4 blockade in lung cancer. Whole-study context: Objective response rate was around 19%; disease control rate, about 28%. Study results and limitations: Tumor-origin TCR clones grew in blood after radiotherapy plus ipilimumab.

CDR1 is LGHNA and CDR2 is YSLEER in the germline V gene. The CDR3 is made up of 14 amino acids. V was shortened by 2 bases and J by 1 base, with 9 bases between the two germline ends. This table comes from immunoSEQ multiplex PCR, and its TCRdb copy is limited to in-frame clones, with some not included. The table lists about 88,000 clones, around 72% of them singletons. A note on this clone: Its antigen remains unknown.

V is TRBV4-3 and J is TRBJ2-7; perhaps TRBD1 as D (5 bases). The sample was peripheral blood, taken from a patient treated with radiotherapy plus ipilimumab. This clonotype originated in a human donor with non-small cell lung cancer that progressed on radiotherapy plus ipilimumab. CDR3 nucleotides: TGCGCCAGCAGCCAAACAGGAACGTCCTACGAGCAGTACTTC. Residues: CASSQTGTSYEQYF.